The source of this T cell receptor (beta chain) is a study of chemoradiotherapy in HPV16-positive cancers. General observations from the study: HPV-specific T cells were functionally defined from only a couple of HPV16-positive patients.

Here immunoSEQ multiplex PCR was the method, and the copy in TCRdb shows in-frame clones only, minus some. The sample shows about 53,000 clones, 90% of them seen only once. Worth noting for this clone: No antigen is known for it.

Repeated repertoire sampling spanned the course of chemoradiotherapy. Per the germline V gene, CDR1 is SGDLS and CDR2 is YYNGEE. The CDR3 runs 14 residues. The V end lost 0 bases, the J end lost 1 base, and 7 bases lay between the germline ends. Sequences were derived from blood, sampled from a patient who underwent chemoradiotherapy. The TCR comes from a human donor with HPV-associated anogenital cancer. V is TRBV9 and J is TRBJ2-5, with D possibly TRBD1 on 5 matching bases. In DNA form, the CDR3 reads TGTGCCAGCAGCGTAGGAAGGGGCCAAGAGACCCAGTACTTC. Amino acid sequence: CASSVGRGQETQYF.